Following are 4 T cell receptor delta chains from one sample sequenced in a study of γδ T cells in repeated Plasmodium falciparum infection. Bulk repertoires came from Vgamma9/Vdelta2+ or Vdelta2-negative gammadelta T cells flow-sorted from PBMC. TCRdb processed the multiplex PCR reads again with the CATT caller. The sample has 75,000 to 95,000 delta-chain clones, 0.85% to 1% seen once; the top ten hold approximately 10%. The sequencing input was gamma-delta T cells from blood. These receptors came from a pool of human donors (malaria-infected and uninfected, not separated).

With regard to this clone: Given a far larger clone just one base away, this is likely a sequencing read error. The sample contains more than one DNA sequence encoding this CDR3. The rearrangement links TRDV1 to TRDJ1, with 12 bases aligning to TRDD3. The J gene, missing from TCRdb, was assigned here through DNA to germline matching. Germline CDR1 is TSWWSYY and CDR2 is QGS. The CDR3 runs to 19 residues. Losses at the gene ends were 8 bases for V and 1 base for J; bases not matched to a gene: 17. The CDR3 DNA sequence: TGTGCTCTTCGGCCCGATTGCCCCTTCTGGGGGATACGCACCGATAAACTCATCTTT. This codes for CALRPDCPFWGIRTDKLIF.

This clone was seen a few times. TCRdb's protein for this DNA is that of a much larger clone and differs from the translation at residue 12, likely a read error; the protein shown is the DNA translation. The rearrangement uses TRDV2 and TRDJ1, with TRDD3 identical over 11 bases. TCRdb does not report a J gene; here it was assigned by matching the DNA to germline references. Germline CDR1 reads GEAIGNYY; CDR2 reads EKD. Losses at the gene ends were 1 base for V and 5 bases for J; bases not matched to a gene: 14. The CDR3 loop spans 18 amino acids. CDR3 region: CACDTVFGGYAWSDKLIF. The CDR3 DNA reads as TGTGCCTGTGACACGGTATTTGGGGGATACGCTTGGAGTGATAAACTCATCTTT.

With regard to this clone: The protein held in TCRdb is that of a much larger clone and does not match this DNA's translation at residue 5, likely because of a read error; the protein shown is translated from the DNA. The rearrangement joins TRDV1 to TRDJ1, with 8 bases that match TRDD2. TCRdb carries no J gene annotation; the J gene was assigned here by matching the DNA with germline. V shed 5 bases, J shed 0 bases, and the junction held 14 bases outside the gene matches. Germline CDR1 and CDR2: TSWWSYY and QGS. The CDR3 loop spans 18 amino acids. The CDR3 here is CALGKHLFLPPYTDKLIF. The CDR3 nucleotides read TGTGCTCTTGGGAAACACCTCTTCCTACCCCCGTACACCGATAAACTCATCTTT.

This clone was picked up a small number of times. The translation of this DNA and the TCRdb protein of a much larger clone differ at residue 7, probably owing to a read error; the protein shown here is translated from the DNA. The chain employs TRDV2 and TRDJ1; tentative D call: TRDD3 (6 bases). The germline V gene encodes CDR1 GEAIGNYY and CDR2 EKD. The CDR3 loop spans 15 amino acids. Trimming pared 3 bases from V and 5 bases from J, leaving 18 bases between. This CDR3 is CACDYWDSQGDKLIF. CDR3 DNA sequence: TGTGCCTGTGACTACTGGGACTCCCAAGGGGATAAACTCATCTTT.